Each of the 30 T cell receptor beta chains below was sequenced from the same sample in a study of cytomegalovirus exposure and HLA in healthy donors (dated by TCRdb to about 2017). The library came from the immunoSEQ multiplex PCR assay. The source is immuneACCESS, and TCRdb retained only in-frame sequences with V and J called. Part of the clones is not carried over; for the studies checked, unresolved V genes explain less than half of this, and the remainder is unexplained. This sample holds about 250,000 clones; just under 90% were observed only once. Less than 3% of the sample goes to the ten largest clones. Sequencing was done on a sample of PBMCs. Receptors were obtained from a man between 18 and 29 years old in good health and CMV-seronegative.

J is TRBJ2-7 and V is TRBV25-1; 9 bases match TRBD1. Per germline, CDR1 MGHDK and CDR2 SYGVNS. V shed 5 bases, J shed 8 bases, and the junction held 16 bases outside the gene matches. The CDR3 consists of 16 residues. CDR3 loop: CASSKAGTGSLVKQYF. The CDR3 bases are TGTGCCAGCAGTAAAGCAGGGACAGGGTCCCTCGTCAAGCAGTACTTC.

This chain connects TRBV28 to TRBJ2-7; TRBD2 might be the D (6 bases). CDR1 and CDR2 from the germline V gene are MDHEN and SYDVKM. Trimming took 4 bases from V and 2 from J, leaving 9 bases between them. The CDR3 spans 13 residues. The DNA of the CDR3 is TGTGCCAGCAGTTCGCGGGGTCCCTACGAGCAGTACTTC. Translated, it gives CASSSRGPYEQYF. The full variable domain, with the rest looked up from reference TRBV28 and TRBJ2-7, is DVKVTQSSRYLVKRTGEKVFLECVQDMDHENMFWYRQDPGLGLRLIYFSYDVKMKEKGDIPEGYSVSREKKERFSLILESASTNQTSMYLCASSSRGPYEQYFGPGTRLTVT.

This chain uses TRBV6-4 with TRBJ2-2, with 8 bases lining up with TRBD1. V was pared by 7 bases and J by 0 bases, with 13 bases of the junction left unmatched. Germline CDR1 is MRHNA and CDR2 is SNTAGT. CDR3 length equals 18 residues. CDR3 residues: CASKASGQEDANTGELFF. The CDR3 DNA reads TGTGCCAGCAAAGCCTCGGGACAGGAAGACGCGAACACCGGGGAGCTGTTTTTT.

The chain employs TRBV7-9 and TRBJ1-2, with a possible D match to TRBD1 (5 bases). This CDR3 region has 15 residues. The germline V and J ends were trimmed by 2 bases and 1 base, with 11 bases remaining between them. The germline CDR1 and CDR2 sequences are SEHNR and FQNEAQ (reference sequence). CDR3 protein: CASSLPDTDNYGYTF. The DNA for the CDR3 is TGTGCCAGCAGCTTACCGGACACGGATAACTATGGCTACACCTTC.

CDR3 sequence (DNA): TGCGCCAGCAGCTTGGGACAGACCGCGAACACCGGGGAGCTGTTTTTT. Encoded protein: CASSLGQTANTGELFF. The chain carries TRBV5-1 and TRBJ2-2; TRBD1 is a possible D gene (5 bases). The CDR3 length is 16 residues. Trimming took 0 bases from V and 0 from J, leaving 9 bases between them. The germline V gene has CDR1 SGHRS and CDR2 YFSETQ.

The V gene is TRBV30, the J gene TRBJ2-1; TRBD2 matches at 13 bases. The J segment lost 4 bases and the V segment lost 0 bases, leaving 6 bases of the junction unmatched. The CDR3 contains 17 residues. The germline gives CDR1 GTSNPN, CDR2 SVGIG (reference sequence). In nucleotides, the CDR3 is TGTGCCTGGAGTGTAACTAGCGGGAGGGTTGGTTACAATGAGCAGTTCTTC. Its protein product is CAWSVTSGRVGYNEQFF.

The chain couples TRBV7-8 to TRBJ2-2, with 7 bases lining up with TRBD2. V lost 2 bases to trimming and J lost 5 bases; unmatched junction nucleotides: 14. Looked up from germline, CDR1 is SGHVS and CDR2 is FQNEAQ. This CDR3 spans 18 amino acids. The chain's CDR3 is CASSLILGAGAGTGELFF. The CDR3 DNA sequence: TGTGCCAGCAGCTTAATTTTAGGTGCGGGAGCGGGGACCGGGGAGCTGTTTTTT. Variable domain in full (rest from reference TRBV7-8 and TRBJ2-2): GAGVSQSPRYKVAKRGQDVALRCDPISGHVSLFWYQQALGQGPEFLTYFQNEAQLDKSGLPSDRFFAERPEGSVSTLKIQRTQQEDSAVYLCASSLILGAGAGTGELFFGEGSRLTVL.

This clone was counted a few times. V and J are TRBV2 and TRBJ1-2; 9 nucleotides match TRBD1. J gave up 5 bases and V 6 bases, and 1 base lay outside the gene matches. The germline CDR1 and CDR2 sequences are SNHLY and FYNNEI. The CDR3 consists of 12 residues. CDR3 DNA sequence: TGTGCCAGCAGAGGACAGGGGTATGGCTACACCTTC. Translation gives CASRGQGYGYTF.

V gene TRBV7-2 combines with J gene TRBJ2-4; a weak D match, TRBD2 (5 bases). Germline CDR1 reads SGHTA; CDR2 reads FQGNSA. The CDR3 covers 14 residues. The V end lost 4 bases, the J end lost 9 bases, and 16 bases lay between the germline ends. This chain's CDR3 is CASSSTVTAGIQYF. The CDR3, as DNA: TGTGCCAGCAGCTCTACTGTGACGGCGGGCATTCAGTACTTC.

The rearrangement uses TRBV5-1 and TRBJ2-2; 7 nucleotides match TRBD1. The CDR3 is 13 amino acids. From germline, CDR1 is SGHRS and CDR2 YFSETQ. Germline trimming cut 6 bases from V and 6 bases from J; bases unmatched to any gene: 5. In nucleotides, the CDR3 is TGCGCCAGCAAAGACAGGGAGTCCGGGGAGCTGTTTTTT. Encoded protein: CASKDRESGELFF. The variable domain in full, with the rest retrieved from reference TRBV5-1 and TRBJ2-2, is KAGVTQTPRYLIKTRGQQVTLSCSPISGHRSVSWYQQTPGQGLQFLFEYFSETQRNKGNFPGRFSGRQFSNSRSEMNVSTLELGDSALYLCASKDRESGELFFGEGSRLTVL.

This clone was recorded once. CDR3 loop: CASSFGSTRGTEAFF. For the CDR3, the DNA is TGTGCCAGCAGCTTTGGCAGTACAAGGGGGACTGAAGCTTTCTTT. V is TRBV5-6 and J is TRBJ1-1; a possible D gene is TRBD1 (6 bases). Between the trimmed V and J ends, which lost 2 bases and 5 bases, there was a span of 16 bases. In germline, CDR1 is SGHDT, CDR2 YYEEEE. This CDR3 is 15 amino acids long.

V usage is TRBV28 and J usage is TRBJ2-7, with 10 bases identical to TRBD2. V shed 2 bases and J 9 bases; nucleotides not matched to a gene: 7. The CDR3 consists of 14 residues. From germline, CDR1 is MDHEN and CDR2 SYDVKM. The CDR3 is CASSLGLAGDRQYF. DNA for the CDR3: TGTGCCAGCAGTTTAGGCCTAGCGGGAGATCGGCAGTACTTC. Drawing the rest from reference TRBV28 and TRBJ2-7, the complete variable domain is DVKVTQSSRYLVKRTGEKVFLECVQDMDHENMFWYRQDPGLGLRLIYFSYDVKMKEKGDIPEGYSVSREKKERFSLILESASTNQTSMYLCASSLGLAGDRQYFGPGTRLTVT.

This chain connects TRBV18 to TRBJ2-1, with TRBD2 matching 8 bases. V lost 5 bases to trimming and J lost 4 bases; unmatched junction nucleotides: 7. Per the germline V gene, CDR1 is KGHSH and CDR2 is LQKENI. There are 15 residues in the CDR3. CDR3 in DNA: TGTGCCAGCTCAGCCGGGACTAGAAATTACAATGAGCAGTTCTTC. As protein: CASSAGTRNYNEQFF.

The J gene is TRBJ2-2, the V gene TRBV27; D remains ambiguous. Trimming cost V 1 base and J 1 base, with 4 bases left between them. CDR3 length: 14 residues. Germline assignment: CDR1 MNHEY and CDR2 SMNVEV (reference sequence). The CDR3 protein is CASSLLQNTGELFF. The CDR3 region has the DNA TGTGCCAGCAGTTTATTACAGAACACCGGGGAGCTGTTTTTT.

The chain recombines TRBV28 with TRBJ1-2, with 9 bases identical to TRBD1. The CDR3 consists of 15 residues. The germline CDR1 and CDR2 sequences are MDHEN and SYDVKM. The V gene end was trimmed by 4 bases and the J gene end by 6 bases; junction bases not matched to a gene: 9. The CDR3 coding sequence is TGTGCCAGCAGTTACCCCCCCGGGACAGGGAATGGCTACACCTTC. This codes for CASSYPPGTGNGYTF.

This chain links TRBV7-9 with TRBJ2-7; D might be TRBD1 (6 bases). Trimming removed 5 bases at V and 4 bases at J, with 12 bases between. The CDR3 runs 13 residues. Germline CDR1 and CDR2: SEHNR and FQNEAQ (reference sequence). The CDR3 region is CASSMSTGYEQYF. The CDR3, as DNA: TGTGCCAGCAGCATGAGTACAGGGTACGAGCAGTACTTC.

This chain links TRBV5-1 with TRBJ2-5; D perhaps matches TRBD2 (7 bases). Trimming left V 3 bases short and J 1 base short, with 22 bases between. The CDR3 runs to 18 residues. Germline V gene data show CDR1 as SGHRS and CDR2 as YFSETQ. The CDR3 spells CASSSGANGRRSQETQYF. The CDR3 bases are TGCGCCAGCAGCTCGGGGGCCAACGGGAGGAGGAGCCAAGAGACCCAGTACTTC.

CDR3 region: CASSNRAGYGYTF. The CDR3 bases are TGTGCCAGCAGTAACAGGGCTGGCTATGGCTACACCTTC. V is TRBV14 and J is TRBJ1-2; perhaps TRBD1 as D (6 bases). V shed 6 bases and J shed 4 bases, with 12 bases lying between them. This CDR3 contains 13 residues. Germline values: CDR1 SGHDN, CDR2 FVKESK.

In this sample, this clone turned up a few times. The chain joins TRBV4-3 to TRBJ2-3, with 11 nucleotides matching TRBD2. V dropped 6 bases and J dropped 3; count of bases not matched to a gene: 14. Germline CDR1 LGHNA, CDR2 YSLEER. This CDR3 has 18 residues. CDR3 residues: CASSSNPTLAGETDTQYF. The CDR3 bases are TGCGCCAGCAGTTCCAATCCTACACTAGCGGGAGAGACAGATACGCAGTATTTT.

V gene TRBV6-1 combines with J gene TRBJ2-2, with D tentatively TRBD2 (5 bases). CDR3 size: 14 residues. Trimming shortened V by 11 bases and J by 6 bases, and 19 bases separated the two germline ends. Germline CDR1 reads MNHNS; CDR2 reads SASEGT. The CDR3, as DNA: TGTGCCGGGAAACTAGATCATGGTTCCGGGGAGCTGTTTTTT. Translating gives CAGKLDHGSGELFF.

This clone showed up just once. This sequence joins TRBV11-2 and TRBJ2-2, with 9 bases that match TRBD2. The V gene's germline CDR1 is SGHAT and CDR2 FQNNGV. The CDR3 loop spans 16 amino acids. The J segment lost 7 bases and the V segment lost 0 bases, leaving 6 bases of the junction unmatched. The CDR3 nucleotides read TGTGCCAGCAGCTTAGAAGGCGGGAGGGCCGGCGGGGAGCTGTTTTTT. This codes for CASSLEGGRAGGELFF.

This sequence joins TRBV5-4 and TRBJ2-2; TRBD2 matches 7 bases. The germline V gene encodes CDR1 SGHNT and CDR2 YYREEE (reference sequence). V was clipped by 4 bases and J by 0 bases; unmatched bases: 6. The CDR3 totals 16 residues. CDR3 loop: CASSAGDYANTGELFF. In nucleotides, the CDR3 is TGTGCCAGCAGCGCGGGGGACTACGCGAACACCGGGGAGCTGTTTTTT.

V usage is TRBV4-3 and J usage is TRBJ1-4; D is unresolved. CDR3 size: 14 residues. Trimming removed 5 bases at V and 4 bases at J, with 11 bases between. CDR1 and CDR2 from the germline V gene are LGHNA and YSLEER. The CDR3 DNA is TGCGCCAGCAGCGCGAATCGGGTTAATGAAAAACTGTTTTTT. Amino acid sequence: CASSANRVNEKLFF.

V usage is TRBV19 and J usage is TRBJ2-7; TRBD1 might be the D (6 bases). V was clipped by 1 base and J by 3 bases, with 13 bases between them. Per the germline V gene, CDR1 is LNHDA and CDR2 is SQIVND (reference sequence). CDR3 length equals 15 residues. The CDR3 sequence: CASSIGGQTDYEQYF. DNA for the CDR3: TGTGCCAGTAGTATAGGCGGACAGACAGACTACGAGCAGTACTTC.

This clone showed up just once. The chain uses TRBV2 and TRBJ1-2, with 9 nucleotides matching TRBD1. The V gene end was trimmed by 3 bases and the J gene end by 4 bases; junction bases not matched to a gene: 3. This CDR3 is 14 amino acids long. From germline, CDR1 is SNHLY and CDR2 FYNNEI. CDR3 in amino acids: CASSDKDRGYGYTF. CDR3 bases: TGTGCCAGCAGTGATAAGGACAGGGGCTATGGCTACACCTTC. Looking up the rest from reference TRBV2 and TRBJ1-2 gives the full variable domain: EPEVTQTPSHQVTQMGQEVILRCVPISNHLYFYWYRQILGQKVEFLVSFYNNEISEKSEIFDDQFSVERPDGSNFTLKIRSTKLEDSAMYFCASSDKDRGYGYTFGSGTRLTVV.

The V call is TRBV15, the J call TRBJ1-5; D is ambiguous. The ends were cut back, 7 bases at V and 11 bases at J, with 21 bases in the middle. CDR3 size: 14 residues. Looked up from germline, CDR1 is LNHNV and CDR2 is YYDKDF (reference sequence). CDR3 protein: CATTPPGALRAQHF. The CDR3 DNA reads TGTGCCACCACCCCCCCGGGAGCCCTCCGGGCCCAGCATTTT.

V and J are TRBV29-1 and TRBJ1-4; 10 nucleotides agree with TRBD1. Germline CDR1 and CDR2: SQVTM and ANQGSEA. V lost 5 bases to trimming and J lost 8 bases; unmatched junction nucleotides: 5. This CDR3 is built from 13 residues. Here the CDR3 reads CSVFWTGGEKLFF. CDR3 DNA sequence: TGCAGCGTTTTCTGGACAGGGGGAGAAAAACTGTTTTTT.

The chain carries TRBV5-1 and TRBJ2-1, with D possibly TRBD2 on 6 matching bases. This CDR3 has 14 amino acids. The V and J ends lost 4 bases and 9 bases respectively, with 17 bases between them. CDR1 and CDR2 from the germline V gene are SGHRS and YFSETQ. The CDR3 DNA reads as TGCGCCAGCAGCCCACCCGGAGTGGAGGGTGAGCAGTTCTTC. Amino acids: CASSPPGVEGEQFF.

The chain is built from TRBV28 and TRBJ2-5; D is perhaps TRBD2 (5 bases). Germline V gene lookup returns CDR1 MDHEN and CDR2 SYDVKM. This CDR3 comprises 15 residues. With 5 bases removed from V and 5 bases from J, the gap between germline ends came to 18 bases. For the CDR3, the DNA is TGTGCCAGCAGTGCGGAGACTACGACCGCGGAGACCCAGTACTTC. It yields the protein CASSAETTTAETQYF.

The chain is built from TRBV9 and TRBJ2-5, with 7 positions matching TRBD1. The CDR3 consists of 16 residues. V lost 4 bases, J lost 1 base, and 10 bases stayed unmatched. Per the germline V gene, CDR1 is SGDLS and CDR2 is YYNGEE. The DNA for the CDR3 is TGTGCCAGCAGCTATCGACAGGGTTTAGGCCAAGAGACCCAGTACTTC. Residues: CASSYRQGLGQETQYF.